Listed below are T cell receptor beta chains from one sample, sequenced in a study of cytomegalovirus exposure and HLA in healthy donors. Method: immunoSEQ multiplex PCR; TCRdb's copy keeps in-frame clones and lacks some. The sample has around 150,000 clones, about four fifths seen once; the top ten hold about 4.9%. Sequenced: PBMCs. Source of these receptors: a man aged 25 to 40 in good health. Both conserved end residues are part of each CDR3. D genes are given only for firm matches. Clone size is stated in some rows and not others, as once, few, many or a class when expanded.

v_call,j_call,d_call,clone_size,cdr3_aa,cdr3_nt
TRBV28,TRBJ2-5,.,.,CASSSDGRGGVGTQYF,TGTGCCAGCAGTTCCGACGGGAGAGGTGGGGTGGGGACCCAGTACTTC
TRBV21-1,TRBJ1-5,.,.,CASLGKGFSNQPQHF,TGTGCCAGCCTGGGGAAGGGGTTTAGCAATCAGCCCCAGCATTTT
TRBV13,TRBJ2-1,.,few,CASSLQGPGNEQFF,TGTGCCAGCAGCTTGCAGGGGCCGGGGAATGAGCAGTTCTTC
TRBV11-1,TRBJ2-7,TRBD2,.,CASSLIAGGREQYF,TGTGCCAGCAGCTTAATAGCGGGAGGAAGGGAGCAGTACTTC
TRBV28,TRBJ2-5,TRBD2,.,CASSPGLAGVETQYF,TGTGCCAGCAGCCCGGGACTAGCGGGAGTAGAGACCCAGTACTTC
TRBV18,TRBJ1-4,.,.,CASSPLWAGDEKLFF,TGTGCCAGCTCACCTCTTTGGGCAGGGGATGAAAAACTGTTTTTT
TRBV9,TRBJ2-5,.,.,CASSVGALDSAETQYF,TGTGCCAGCAGCGTAGGGGCACTAGACTCGGCTGAGACCCAGTACTTC
TRBV28,TRBJ1-5,.,.,CASSFRGNNQPQHF,TGTGCCAGCAGTTTTCGGGGGAACAATCAGCCCCAGCATTTT
TRBV5-1,TRBJ1-5,TRBD1,.,CASSPGWQGGVQPQHF,TGCGCCAGCAGCCCAGGATGGCAGGGGGGCGTTCAGCCCCAGCATTTT
TRBV7-9,TRBJ2-3,TRBD2,once,CASSLRGGSEDTQYF,TGTGCCAGCAGCTTAAGAGGCGGGAGTGAAGATACGCAGTATTTT
TRBV6-5,TRBJ2-7,TRBD1,.,CASSWDRQTLHEQYF,TGTGCCAGCAGTTGGGACAGGCAAACCCTCCACGAGCAGTACTTC
TRBV7-2,TRBJ2-5,.,.,CASSLAGETQYF,TGTGCCAGCAGCTTAGCTGGCGAGACCCAGTACTTC
TRBV6-6,TRBJ2-1,TRBD2,once,CASRSGRERYNEQFF,TGTGCCAGCAGGTCTGGGCGGGAGAGGTACAATGAGCAGTTCTTC
TRBV27,TRBJ2-7,.,.,CASSGSPHEQYF,TGTGCCAGCAGCGGGAGTCCGCACGAGCAGTACTTC
TRBV7-9,TRBJ2-2,.,.,CASRSPPVTNTGELFF,TGTGCCAGCAGATCCCCCCCGGTTACGAACACCGGGGAGCTGTTTTTT
TRBV14,TRBJ2-3,.,.,CASSPGLGGRTQYF,TGTGCCAGCAGCCCGGGACTAGGGGGCCGTACGCAGTATTTT
TRBV7-3,TRBJ2-1,TRBD2,.,CASSPGTSGNEQFF,TGTGCCAGCAGCCCAGGGACTAGCGGCAATGAGCAGTTCTTC
TRBV9,TRBJ2-1,.,.,CASSPGGSYNEQFF,TGTGCCAGCAGTCCCGGGGGCTCCTACAATGAGCAGTTCTTC
TRBV7-9,TRBJ2-7,TRBD2,.,CASSGRGAGLDEQYF,TGTGCCAGCAGCGGCCGGGGAGCGGGACTCGACGAGCAGTACTTC
TRBV28,TRBJ2-5,.,.,CASSLATGPQETQYF,TGTGCCAGCAGTTTAGCGACAGGACCCCAAGAGACCCAGTACTTC
TRBV5-1,TRBJ2-1,TRBD2,.,CASSLSGAYNEQFF,TGCGCCAGCAGCTTGAGCGGGGCTTACAATGAGCAGTTCTTC
TRBV29-1,TRBJ2-2,TRBD2,.,CSVAGTSGSKRTGELFF,TGCAGCGTTGCCGGGACTAGCGGGAGTAAGAGGACCGGGGAGCTGTTTTTT
TRBV5-4,TRBJ1-1,TRBD1,.,CASSFPRGPEVLSEAFF,TGTGCCAGCAGCTTCCCCAGGGGGCCCGAGGTTCTGTCTGAAGCTTTCTTT